These T cell receptor beta chains were read from a single sample in a study of blood T cells in healthy people across ages. In TCRdb, the 5' RACE reads were re-called with MiXCR into one record per CDR3 protein. Of 1.5 million to 2 million distinct CDR3 sequences in the sample, about 31% were seen once. Sequenced material: blood. Receptor source: a woman between 25 and 40 years old in good health. The CDR3 runs from the conserved cysteine through the conserved F or W. The D gene is left open where the match is weak.

d_call,v_call,cdr3_length,j_call,cdr3_aa
-,TRBV7-3,14,TRBJ1-6,CASSLNPRDSPLHF
-,TRBV3-1,15,TRBJ1-1,CASSQGRPGTTEAFF
-,TRBV3-1,16,TRBJ1-6,CASSQVADSIDSPLHF
TRBD2,TRBV4-1,15,TRBJ2-1,CASSQVLLAGNEQFF
-,TRBV30,11,TRBJ1-4,CAWIDGEKLFF
TRBD2,TRBV5-1,16,TRBJ2-2,CASSPGRGANTGELFF
-,TRBV6-5,14,TRBJ1-5,CASKKGGSNQPQHF
-,TRBV6-1,14,TRBJ1-1,CASRPGVLNTEAFF
TRBD1,TRBV13,15,TRBJ1-2,CASSSVGDSSYGYTF
-,TRBV27,15,TRBJ1-1,CASSFLLRGGTEAFF
-,TRBV4-1,16,TRBJ2-3,CASSQGPRGEADTQYF
TRBD2,TRBV5-1,16,TRBJ2-3,CASSHVTSGITDTQYF
TRBD1,TRBV20-1,16,TRBJ2-2,CSARAMGQENTGELFF
-,TRBV3-1,12,TRBJ2-4,CASSLGGPGQYF
TRBD2,TRBV27,16,TRBJ2-1,CASSFVAGAPYNEQFF
-,TRBV12-3/TRBV12-4,12,TRBJ2-7,CASSQSSDEQYF
TRBD1,TRBV24-1,14,TRBJ1-2,CATSDLVRDRSYTF
-,TRBV7-6,18,TRBJ2-1,CASSLTGGHLAFYNEQFF
TRBD1,TRBV14,19,TRBJ2-1,CASSQEHWMVTGGLNEQFF
TRBD2,TRBV9,15,TRBJ2-7,CASSVAASGNYEQYF
-,TRBV5-1,14,TRBJ2-3,CASTTRTGTDTQYF
-,TRBV7-9,12,TRBJ2-7,CATLGGHYEQYF
-,TRBV24-1,13,TRBJ2-2,CATRQANTGELFF
TRBD2,TRBV6-2/TRBV6-3,15,TRBJ2-7,CASRPAGTSGNEQYF
TRBD2,TRBV28,16,TRBJ2-5,CASSLILAGGRETQYF
-,TRBV9,16,TRBJ2-1,CASSVGGGRSCNEQFF
-,TRBV12-3/TRBV12-4,13,TRBJ1-4,CASSFTGNEKLFF
-,TRBV7-3,13,TRBJ1-1,CASSPPPPAEAFF
TRBD2,TRBV7-2,17,TRBJ2-3,CASSPKPLAEITDTQYF
-,TRBV15,15,TRBJ2-3,CATNPDGASTDTQYF
TRBD2,TRBV20-1,17,TRBJ2-3,CSARDSRLAGVTNTRYF
-,TRBV2,15,TRBJ1-2,CASSPTARGDYGYTF
TRBD2,TRBV24-1,21,TRBJ2-1,CATSDFPAGGTSRGSYNEQFF
TRBD2,TRBV20-1,15,TRBJ2-1,CSAARLAEMINEQFF
TRBD2,TRBV7-9,16,TRBJ2-1,CASSLMREPSYNEQFF
-,TRBV7-2,14,TRBJ1-2,CASSLVPLNYGYTF
-,TRBV20-1,12,TRBJ2-7,CSARMYGAEQYF
TRBD1,TRBV7-9,15,TRBJ1-1,CASSFNQGANTEAFF
-,TRBV6-2/TRBV6-3,12,TRBJ2-7,CASSSVREEQYF
TRBD2,TRBV29-1,17,TRBJ2-3,CSVVGTSGRGRTDTQYF
-,TRBV18,16,TRBJ2-1,CASSISVGGQYNEQFF
TRBD1,TRBV7-6,15,TRBJ1-2,CASSISDRARYGYTF
TRBD1,TRBV7-3,17,TRBJ2-1,CASSPNPGTGQTDEQFF
-,TRBV5-4,16,TRBJ2-5,CASTFGGGAGGETQYF
TRBD2,TRBV20-1,17,TRBJ2-7,CSAIPGLAGFSSYEQYF
TRBD2,TRBV29-1,12,TRBJ2-7,CSVKASGREQYF
-,TRBV2,12,TRBJ1-1,CASSAGVGEAFF
TRBD1,TRBV6-1,14,TRBJ2-7,CASSEGQGLYEQYF
-,TRBV11-1,13,TRBJ1-1,CASSLDGPKWAFF
-,TRBV20-1,14,TRBJ2-1,CSANPGSSYNEQFF
-,TRBV20-1,15,-,CSARGQFYEANEQYF
-,TRBV6-1,14,TRBJ1-2,CASSIGPYSYGYTF